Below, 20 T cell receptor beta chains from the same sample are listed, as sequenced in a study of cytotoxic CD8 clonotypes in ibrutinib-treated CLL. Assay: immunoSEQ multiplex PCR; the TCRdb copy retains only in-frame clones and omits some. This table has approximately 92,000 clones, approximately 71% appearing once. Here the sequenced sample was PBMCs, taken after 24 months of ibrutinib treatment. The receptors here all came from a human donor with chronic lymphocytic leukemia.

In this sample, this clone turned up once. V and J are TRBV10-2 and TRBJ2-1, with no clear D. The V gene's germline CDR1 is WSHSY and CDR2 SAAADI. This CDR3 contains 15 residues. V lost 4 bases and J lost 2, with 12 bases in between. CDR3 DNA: TGCGCCAGCAGTGTCGGCGAGGTCCCCTACAATGAGCAGTTCTTC. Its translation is CASSVGEVPYNEQFF.

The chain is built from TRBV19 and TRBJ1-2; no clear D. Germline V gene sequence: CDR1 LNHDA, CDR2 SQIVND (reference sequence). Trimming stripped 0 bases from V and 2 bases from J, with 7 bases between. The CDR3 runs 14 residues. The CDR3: CASSIDLLNYGYTF. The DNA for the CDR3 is TGTGCCAGTAGTATAGATCTCTTAAACTATGGCTACACCTTC. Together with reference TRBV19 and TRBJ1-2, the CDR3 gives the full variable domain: DGGITQSPKYLFRKEGQNVTLSCEQNLNHDAMYWYRQDPGQGLRLIYYSQIVNDFQKGDIAEGYSVSREKKESFPLTVTSAQKNPTAFYLCASSIDLLNYGYTFGSGTRLTVV.

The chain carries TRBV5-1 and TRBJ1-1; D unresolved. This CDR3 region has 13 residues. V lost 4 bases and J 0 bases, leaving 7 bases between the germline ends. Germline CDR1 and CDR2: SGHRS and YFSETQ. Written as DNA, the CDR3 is TGCGCCAGCAGCGGAGCTCTGAACACTGAAGCTTTCTTT. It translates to CASSGALNTEAFF. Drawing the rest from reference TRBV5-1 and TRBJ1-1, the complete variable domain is KAGVTQTPRYLIKTRGQQVTLSCSPISGHRSVSWYQQTPGQGLQFLFEYFSETQRNKGNFPGRFSGRQFSNSRSEMNVSTLELGDSALYLCASSGALNTEAFFGQGTRLTVV.

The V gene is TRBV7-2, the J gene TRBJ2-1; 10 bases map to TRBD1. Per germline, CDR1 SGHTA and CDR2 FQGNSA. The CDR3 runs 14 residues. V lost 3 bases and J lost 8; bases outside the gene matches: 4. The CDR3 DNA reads TGTGCCAGCAGCTTGGGACAGGGGTTCCATGAGCAGTTCTTC. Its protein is CASSLGQGFHEQFF.

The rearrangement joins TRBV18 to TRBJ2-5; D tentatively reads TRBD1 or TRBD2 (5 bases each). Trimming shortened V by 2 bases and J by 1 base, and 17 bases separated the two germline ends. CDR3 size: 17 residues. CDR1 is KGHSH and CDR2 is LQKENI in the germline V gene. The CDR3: CASSPGGFPTFQETQYF. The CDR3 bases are TGTGCCAGCTCACCAGGGGGATTTCCTACCTTCCAAGAGACCCAGTACTTC.

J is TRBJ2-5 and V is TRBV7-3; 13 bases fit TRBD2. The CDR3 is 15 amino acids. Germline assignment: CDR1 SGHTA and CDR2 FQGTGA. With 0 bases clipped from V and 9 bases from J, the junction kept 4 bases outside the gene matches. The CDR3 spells CASSLTGLAGEAQYF. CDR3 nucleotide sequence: TGTGCCAGCAGCTTAACCGGACTAGCGGGAGAAGCCCAGTACTTC.

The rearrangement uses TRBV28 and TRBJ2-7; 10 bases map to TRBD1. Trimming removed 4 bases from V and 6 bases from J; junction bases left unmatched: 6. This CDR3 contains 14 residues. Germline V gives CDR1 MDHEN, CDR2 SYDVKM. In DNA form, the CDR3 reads TGTGCCAGCAGTTCCGGGACAGGGGTCTTCGAGCAGTACTTC. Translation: CASSSGTGVFEQYF.

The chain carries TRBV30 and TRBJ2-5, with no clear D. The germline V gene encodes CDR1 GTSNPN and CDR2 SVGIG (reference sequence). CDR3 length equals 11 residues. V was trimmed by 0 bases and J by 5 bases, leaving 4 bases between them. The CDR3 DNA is TGTGCCTGGAGTGTAAGGGAGACCCAGTACTTC. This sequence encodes CAWSVRETQYF.

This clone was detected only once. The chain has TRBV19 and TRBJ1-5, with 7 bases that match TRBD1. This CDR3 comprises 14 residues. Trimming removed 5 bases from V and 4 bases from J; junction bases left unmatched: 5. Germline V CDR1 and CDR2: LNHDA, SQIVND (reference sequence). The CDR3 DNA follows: TGTGCCAGTAGTCCTACAGGGGTGAATCAGCCCCAGCATTTT. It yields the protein CASSPTGVNQPQHF.

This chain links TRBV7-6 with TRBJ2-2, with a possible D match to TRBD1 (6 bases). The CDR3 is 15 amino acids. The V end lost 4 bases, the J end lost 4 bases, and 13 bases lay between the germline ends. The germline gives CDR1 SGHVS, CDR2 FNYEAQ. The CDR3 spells CASSSWGLGTGELFF. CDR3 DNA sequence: TGTGCCAGCAGCTCTTGGGGGCTAGGCACCGGGGAGCTGTTTTTT.

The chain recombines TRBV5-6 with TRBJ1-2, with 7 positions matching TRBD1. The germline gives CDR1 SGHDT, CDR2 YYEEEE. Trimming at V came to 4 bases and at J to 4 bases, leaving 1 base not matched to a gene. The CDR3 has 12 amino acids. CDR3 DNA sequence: TGTGCCAGCAGCCGGGACAGCTATGGCTACACCTTC. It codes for CASSRDSYGYTF.

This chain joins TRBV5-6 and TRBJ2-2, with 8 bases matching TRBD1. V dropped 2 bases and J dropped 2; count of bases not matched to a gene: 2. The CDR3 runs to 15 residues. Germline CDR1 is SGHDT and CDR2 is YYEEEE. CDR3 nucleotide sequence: TGTGCCAGCAGCTTAGGGACAGGCAACACCGGGGAGCTGTTTTTT. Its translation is CASSLGTGNTGELFF.

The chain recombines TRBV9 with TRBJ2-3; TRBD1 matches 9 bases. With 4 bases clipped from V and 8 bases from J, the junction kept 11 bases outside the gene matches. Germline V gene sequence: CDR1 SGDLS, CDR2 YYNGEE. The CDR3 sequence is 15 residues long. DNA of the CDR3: TGTGCCAGCAGCCCAGCGGGACAGGGCGGGTTTACGCAGTATTTT. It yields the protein CASSPAGQGGFTQYF.

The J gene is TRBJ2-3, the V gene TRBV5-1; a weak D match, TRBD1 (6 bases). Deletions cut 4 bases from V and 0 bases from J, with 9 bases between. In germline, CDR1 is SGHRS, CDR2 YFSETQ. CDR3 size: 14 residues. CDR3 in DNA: TGCGCCAGCAGCCGCAGGGGAAGCACAGATACGCAGTATTTT. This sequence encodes CASSRRGSTDTQYF.

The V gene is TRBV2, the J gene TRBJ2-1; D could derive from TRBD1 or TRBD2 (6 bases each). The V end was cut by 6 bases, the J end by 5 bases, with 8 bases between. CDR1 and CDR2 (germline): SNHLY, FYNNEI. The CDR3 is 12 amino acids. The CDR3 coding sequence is TGTGCCAGCAGGGGGGGCGACAATGAGCAGTTCTTC. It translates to CASRGGDNEQFF.

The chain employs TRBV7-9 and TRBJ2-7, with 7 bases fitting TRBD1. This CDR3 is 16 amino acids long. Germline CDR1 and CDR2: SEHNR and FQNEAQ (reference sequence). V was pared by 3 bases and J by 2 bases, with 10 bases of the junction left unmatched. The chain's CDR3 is CASSFPPDGTAYEQYF. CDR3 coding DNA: TGTGCCAGCAGCTTCCCCCCCGACGGGACAGCCTACGAGCAGTACTTC.

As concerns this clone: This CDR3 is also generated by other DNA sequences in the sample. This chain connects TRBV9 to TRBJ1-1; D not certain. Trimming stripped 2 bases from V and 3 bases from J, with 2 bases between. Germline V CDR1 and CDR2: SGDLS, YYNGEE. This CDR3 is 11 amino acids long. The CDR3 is CASSVDTEAFF. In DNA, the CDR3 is TGTGCCAGCAGCGTTGACACTGAAGCTTTCTTT.

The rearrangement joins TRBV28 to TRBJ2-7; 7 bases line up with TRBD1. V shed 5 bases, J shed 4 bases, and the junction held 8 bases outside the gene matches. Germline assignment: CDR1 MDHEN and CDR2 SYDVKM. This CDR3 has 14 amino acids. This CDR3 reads CASSASGTAYEQYF. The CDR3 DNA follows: TGTGCCAGCAGTGCCTCCGGGACAGCTTACGAGCAGTACTTC. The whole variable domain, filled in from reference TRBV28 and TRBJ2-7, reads DVKVTQSSRYLVKRTGEKVFLECVQDMDHENMFWYRQDPGLGLRLIYFSYDVKMKEKGDIPEGYSVSREKKERFSLILESASTNQTSMYLCASSASGTAYEQYFGPGTRLTVT.

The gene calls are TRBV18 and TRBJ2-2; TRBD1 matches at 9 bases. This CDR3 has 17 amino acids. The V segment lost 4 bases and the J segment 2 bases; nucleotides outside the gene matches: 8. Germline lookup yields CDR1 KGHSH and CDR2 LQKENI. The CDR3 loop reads CASSHTGTGLNTGELFF. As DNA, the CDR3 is TGTGCCAGCTCACATACCGGGACAGGGCTTAACACCGGGGAGCTGTTTTTT.

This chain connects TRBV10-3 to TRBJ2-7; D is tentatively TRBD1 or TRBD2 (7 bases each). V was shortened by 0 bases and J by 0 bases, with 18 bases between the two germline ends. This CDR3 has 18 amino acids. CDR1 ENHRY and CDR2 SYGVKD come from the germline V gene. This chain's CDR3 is CAISESRQGGSLSYEQYF. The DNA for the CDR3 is TGTGCCATCAGTGAGTCAAGACAGGGAGGGTCTCTCTCCTACGAGCAGTACTTC.